Included here is one T cell receptor (beta chain) sequence, with context. Its specificity is unknown. The V and J ends lost 1 base and 6 bases, in that order; junction bases with no gene match: 5. The germline CDR1 and CDR2 sequences are SGHTA and FQGNSA. This CDR3 contains 14 residues. This record comes from a study of beta chain features in type 1 diabetes. Points from the study as a whole: Among patients with Type 1 diabetes, TCRB CDR3s were moderately but significantly shorter in every one of the four CD4+ subsets. At VDJ recombination sites, type 1 diabetes patients had fewer insertions and more deleted nucleotides.

The whole isolated RNA underwent reverse transcription, so sequencing captured expressed TCRB transcripts. Assay used: immunoSEQ multiplex PCR; TCRdb lists only in-frame clones, some missing. The data contain hundreds of thousands of clones, roughly a sixth of them singletons. The sample taken for sequencing was naive CD4+ T cells from blood. The clonotype comes from a man younger than 35 in good health. The V gene is TRBV7-2, the J gene TRBJ2-5; 7 bases are shared with TRBD1. CDR3 sequence: CASSLVGQSQTQYF. Written as DNA, the CDR3 is TGTGCCAGCAGCTTAGTGGGACAGAGCCAGACCCAGTACTTC.